Listed below are T cell receptor beta chains from one sample, sequenced in a study of T cell responses to AZD1222 COVID-19 vaccine. Only in-frame clones appear in the TCRdb table, and some are missing; sequencing was by immunoSEQ multiplex PCR. Of approximately 89,000 clones in the sample, about 90% were seen once. Sequencing was performed on peripheral blood, taken on day 0 of AZD1222 vaccination. The receptors come from an adult in good health. CDR3s include the opening cysteine and the closing phenylalanine or tryptophan. Each record gives: CDR3 DNA, CDR3 protein, J gene, D gene, CDR3 length, clone size, V gene. A D gene is named only where the DNA matches it firmly. Only some rows state a clone size, as once, few, many or a class for expanded clones.

TGCGCCAGCAGCCAAGATGCTTGGACCCCCGGCTACACCTTC	CASSQDAWTPGYTF	TRBJ1-2	.	14	.	TRBV4-1
TGTGCCAGCAGCTTAAAAGATGGCACAGATACGCAGTATTTT	CASSLKDGTDTQYF	TRBJ2-3	.	14	.	TRBV11-3
TGTGCCAGCAGCCAAAGGGGCCTTCTTAGTTCAGAGCATTTT	CASSQRGLLSSEHF	TRBJ1-5	.	14	.	TRBV28
TGTGCCAGCAGTTCAAGACAGGGGGCGAAGAACACTGAAGCTTTCTTT	CASSSRQGAKNTEAFF	TRBJ1-1	TRBD1	16	medium-sized	TRBV6-5
TGTGCCAGCAGTTTCAGTACCGACACCGGGGAGCTGTTTTTT	CASSFSTDTGELFF	TRBJ2-2	.	14	once	TRBV27
TGTGCCCGGGGGACGCAGACCGAGCAGTACTTC	CARGTQTEQYF	TRBJ2-7	.	11	.	TRBV30
TGTGCCAGTAGACAACTAGCGGGAGGGAACACCGGGGAGCTGTTTTTT	CASRQLAGGNTGELFF	TRBJ2-2	TRBD2	16	.	TRBV19
TGTGCCAGCAGTTTCCTAGGACAGGGGGCACTGGATACGCAGTATTTT	CASSFLGQGALDTQYF	TRBJ2-3	TRBD1	16	once	TRBV28
TGTGCCAGCTCACCAGGGTACGAGGAGGGACTATGGGACTACACCTTC	CASSPGYEEGLWDYTF	TRBJ1-2	.	16	.	TRBV18
TGTGCCAGCAGCCAATCTAGCACAGATACGCAGTATTTT	CASSQSSTDTQYF	TRBJ2-3	.	13	.	TRBV3-1/TRBV3-2
TGTGCCAGCAGTTTAGGGTTATCCTACTTCAGGACTGGTGACAAAAACATTCAGTACTTC	CASSLGLSYFRTGDKNIQYF	TRBJ2-4	.	20	.	TRBV28
TGCAGCGCCAACGACAGGGGCGCAGATACGCAGTATTTT	CSANDRGADTQYF	TRBJ2-3	TRBD1	13	.	TRBV29-1
TGTGCCAGTAGTAAGACTTCTAGCGGGAGGGCCATTGAGCAGTTCTTC	CASSKTSSGRAIEQFF	TRBJ2-1	TRBD2	16	.	TRBV19
TGTGCCAGCAGGGGGACTAGCGGCTCCTACGAGCAGTACTTC	CASRGTSGSYEQYF	TRBJ2-7	TRBD2	14	.	TRBV6-5
TGTGCCAGCAGGGACAGTTATAATGAAAAACTGTTTTTT	CASRDSYNEKLFF	TRBJ1-4	.	13	.	TRBV3-1/TRBV3-2